This entry concerns a single T cell receptor (beta chain). The data were taken from a study of early T cells in non-severe SARS-CoV-2 infection. Unique molecular identifiers (one per individual cDNA molecule) were attached. MiXCR, run by TCRdb on the 5' RACE reads, gives a single entry per CDR3 protein. The table has tens of thousands of distinct CDR3 sequences, 20% to 25% seen once; the top ten hold about 15%. This clonotype was obtained from an adult who was a healthcare worker with PCR-confirmed SARS-CoV-2 infection or an uninfected control (not recorded which). This material consisted of whole blood, taken at baseline.

CDR3 coding DNA: TGTGCCAGCAGCTTGAGGAATGAAAAACTGTTTTTT. Residues: CASSLRNEKLFF. The V call is TRBV5-4, the J call TRBJ1-4, with unresolved D. Germline-derived CDR1 and CDR2 are SGHNT and YYREEE (reference sequence). The CDR3 length is 12 residues. Trimming left V 1 base short and J 5 bases short, with 3 bases between.